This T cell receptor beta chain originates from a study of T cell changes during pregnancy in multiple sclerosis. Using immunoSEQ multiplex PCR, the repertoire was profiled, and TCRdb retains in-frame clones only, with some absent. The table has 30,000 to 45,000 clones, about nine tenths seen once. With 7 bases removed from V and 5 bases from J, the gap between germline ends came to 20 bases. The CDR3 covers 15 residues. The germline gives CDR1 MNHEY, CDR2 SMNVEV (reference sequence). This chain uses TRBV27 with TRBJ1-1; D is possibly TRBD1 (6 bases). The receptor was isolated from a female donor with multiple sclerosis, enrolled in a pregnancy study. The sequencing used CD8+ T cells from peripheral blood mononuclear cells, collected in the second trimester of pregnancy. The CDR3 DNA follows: TGTGCCAGCACCCTTTTGTCAGGGGTGCAAACTGAAGCTTTCTTT. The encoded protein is CASTLLSGVQTEAFF.